This T cell receptor (beta chain) was captured by sequencing in a study of identical twins. With V trimmed by 3 bases and J by 2 bases, 7 bases remained unmatched. Germline V gene data show CDR1 as SGHRS and CDR2 as YFSETQ. The CDR3 runs to 17 residues. TCRdb fed the 5' RACE reads into MiXCR, producing one record per CDR3 protein. This sample has under 300,000 distinct CDR3 sequences, with about 14% found just once. Study-wide results and limits: Instead of following the same donors, the conclusions were based on cross-sectional statistical analysis.

In its sample, this clonotype was seen many times. Its matching antigen is unknown. The V gene is TRBV5-1, the J gene TRBJ2-5; 13 bases map to TRBD2. The sample was memory (CD45RO+) T cells sorted from blood. This sequence originates from a young woman in good health. For the CDR3, the DNA is TGCGCCAGCAGCTCCGGACTAGCGGGAGAATATCAAGAGACCCAGTACTTC. As protein: CASSSGLAGEYQETQYF.